These T cell receptor beta chains were read from a single sample in a study of T-cell memory formation after mild COVID-19. TCRdb used MiXCR to reprocess the 5' RACE reads, holding one entry per CDR3 protein. Counted here are approximately 210,000 distinct CDR3 sequences, roughly a tenth occurring once; the ten biggest clones make up around 3.3%. Sequenced input: PBMCs or a T cell subset sorted from them (not recorded which). Source of these receptors: a man younger than 35 who had mild COVID-19 (a few samples of this study predate the infection). Cell type and time point are not known. Each CDR3 is given with its conserved first and last residue. Fields, in order: J gene, D gene, V gene, clone size, CDR3 protein, CDR3 DNA. The D gene is left open where the match is weak. Not all rows give a size; the values are once, few, many and, for expanded clones, a class.

>TRBJ2-3|-|TRBV7-3|few
CASSLTRDRGADTQYF
TGTGCCAGCAGCTTAACCCGCGACAGAGGGGCAGATACGCAGTATTTT
>TRBJ1-1|-|TRBV7-9|many
CASSYGPGRRMNTEAFF
TGTGCCAGCAGTTATGGGCCGGGACGGCGCATGAACACTGAAGCTTTCTTT
>TRBJ2-1|-|TRBV9|few
CASSVGSARWSEQFF
TGTGCCAGCAGCGTAGGCTCAGCGCGGTGGAGTGAGCAGTTCTTC
>TRBJ1-2|-|TRBV29-1|few
CSVGFPGTF
TGCAGCGTTGGTTTTCCGGGGACCTTC
>TRBJ1-1|-|TRBV5-1|-
CASSLEKTGNEAFF
TGCGCCAGCAGCTTGGAGAAGACGGGAAACGAAGCTTTCTTT
>TRBJ1-2|-|TRBV10-2|-
CASSQDKPYGYTF
TGCGCCAGCAGCCAGGACAAGCCGTATGGCTACACCTTC
>TRBJ2-1|TRBD2|TRBV9|many
CASSVESSGYNEQFF
TGTGCCAGCAGCGTAGAGTCTAGCGGCTACAATGAGCAGTTCTTC
>TRBJ1-2|TRBD1|TRBV25-1|-
CASSTGGASNYGYTF
TGTGCCAGCAGTACAGGGGGCGCGTCTAACTATGGCTACACCTTC
>TRBJ2-5|-|TRBV6-2/TRBV6-3|-
CASCRPGQETQYF
TGTGCCAGCTGTAGACCGGGCCAAGAGACCCAGTACTTC
>TRBJ2-7|TRBD1|TRBV6-1|-
CASNLDRSSYEQYF
TGTGCCAGCAACTTGGACAGGAGCTCCTACGAGCAGTACTTC
>TRBJ2-3|TRBD2|TRBV6-5|few
CASSYSAGGPPDTQYF
TGTGCCAGCAGTTACTCGGCGGGGGGGCCTCCAGATACGCAGTATTTT
>TRBJ1-2|-|TRBV18|few
CASSPGVNYGYTF
TGTGCCAGCTCACCCGGGGTTAACTATGGCTACACCTTC
>TRBJ2-7|TRBD1|TRBV18|few
CASSPRDRGYEQYF
TGTGCCAGCTCCCCGAGGGACAGGGGTTACGAGCAGTACTTC
>TRBJ2-1|TRBD2|TRBV5-1|-
CASSFRLAVINEQFF
TGCGCCAGCAGCTTCCGGCTAGCGGTGATCAATGAGCAGTTCTTC
>TRBJ2-3|-|TRBV20-1|many
CSARDLGGTDTQYF
TGCAGTGCTAGAGATCTTGGGGGCACAGATACGCAGTATTTT
>TRBJ2-1|-|TRBV5-1|few
CASSLVAGELNEQFF
TGCGCCAGCAGCTTGGTGGCAGGGGAGCTGAATGAGCAGTTCTTC
>TRBJ2-7|-|TRBV3-1|-
CASSRTAGAEQYF
TGTGCCAGCAGCAGAACCGCCGGGGCCGAGCAGTACTTC
>TRBJ2-1|-|TRBV10-2|few
CASSDPSWLARRGQFF
TGCGCCAGCAGTGACCCCTCCTGGCTAGCCCGGCGGGGGCAGTTCTTC
>TRBJ1-1|-|TRBV10-3|-
CAISGDSRTPNTEAFF
TGTGCCATCAGTGGAGATTCCAGAACACCCAACACTGAAGCTTTCTTT
>TRBJ1-4|TRBD1|TRBV29-1|-
CSFDLTGNEKLFF
TGCAGCTTTGACCTGACAGGGAATGAAAAACTGTTTTTT
>TRBJ2-3|-|TRBV5-1|-
CASRQVLGTDTQYF
TGCGCCAGTCGACAGGTTTTAGGCACAGATACGCAGTATTTT
>TRBJ2-3|-|TRBV19|-
CASSSTQSPTDTQYF
TGTGCCAGTAGTAGTACCCAATCGCCCACAGATACGCAGTATTTT